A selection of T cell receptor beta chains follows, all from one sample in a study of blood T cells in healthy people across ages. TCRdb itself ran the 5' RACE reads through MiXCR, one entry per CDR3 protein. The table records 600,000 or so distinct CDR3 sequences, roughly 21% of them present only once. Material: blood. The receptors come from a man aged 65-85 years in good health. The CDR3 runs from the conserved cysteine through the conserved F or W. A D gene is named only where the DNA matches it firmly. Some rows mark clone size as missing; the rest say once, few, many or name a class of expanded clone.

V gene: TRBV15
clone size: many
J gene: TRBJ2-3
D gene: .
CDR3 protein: CATSRVADTQYF
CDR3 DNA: TGTGCCACCAGCAGAGTCGCAGATACGCAGTATTTT

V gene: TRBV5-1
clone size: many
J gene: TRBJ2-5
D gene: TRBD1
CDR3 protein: CASSLGTGQQETQYF
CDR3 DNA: TGCGCCAGCAGCTTGGGGACAGGTCAACAAGAGACCCAGTACTTC

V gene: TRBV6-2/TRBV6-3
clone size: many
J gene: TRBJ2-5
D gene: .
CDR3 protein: CASSYSTGQKLGF
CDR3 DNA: TGTGCCAGCAGTTACTCGACGGGCCAGAAGTTGGGCTTC

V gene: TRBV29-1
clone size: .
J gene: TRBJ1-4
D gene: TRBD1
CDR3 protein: CSVEAQGAREKLFF
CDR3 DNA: TGCAGCGTTGAAGCGCAGGGGGCGAGGGAAAAACTGTTTTTT

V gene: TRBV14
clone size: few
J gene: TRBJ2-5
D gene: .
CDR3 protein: CASSPKDRREETQYF
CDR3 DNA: TGTGCCAGCAGCCCCAAGGATAGACGCGAAGAGACCCAGTACTTC

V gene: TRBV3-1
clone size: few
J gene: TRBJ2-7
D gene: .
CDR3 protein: CAGSHRYSYEQYF
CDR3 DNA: TGTGCCGGCAGCCACCGGTACTCCTACGAGCAGTACTTC

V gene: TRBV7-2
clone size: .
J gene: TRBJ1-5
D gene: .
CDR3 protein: CASSLGQGGRQPQHF
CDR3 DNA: TGTGCCAGCAGCTTAGGGCAGGGTGGGCGCCAGCCCCAGCATTTT

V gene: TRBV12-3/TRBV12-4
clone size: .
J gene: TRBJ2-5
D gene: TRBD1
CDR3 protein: CASSFVPGRGHETQYF
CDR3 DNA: TGTGCCAGCAGTTTTGTTCCCGGCAGGGGGCATGAGACCCAGTACTTC

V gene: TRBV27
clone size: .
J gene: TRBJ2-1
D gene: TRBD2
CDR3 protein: CASSLWGTGGRRHERFF
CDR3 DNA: TGTGCCAGCAGTTTATGGGGGACGGGAGGACGGAGGCATGAGCGGTTCTTC

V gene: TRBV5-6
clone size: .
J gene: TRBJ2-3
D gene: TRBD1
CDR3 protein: CASSSGTVLNTQYF
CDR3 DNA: TGTGCCAGCAGCTCCGGGACAGTCTTAAATACGCAGTATTTT

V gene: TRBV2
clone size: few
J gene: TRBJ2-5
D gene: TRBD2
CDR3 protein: CASEQSASGKQETQYF
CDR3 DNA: TGTGCCAGCGAGCAGTCGGCTAGCGGGAAACAAGAGACCCAGTACTTC

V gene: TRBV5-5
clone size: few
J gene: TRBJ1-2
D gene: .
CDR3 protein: CASSLAVGTVYGYTF
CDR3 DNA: TGTGCCAGCAGCTTGGCCGTGGGGACGGTGTATGGCTACACCTTC

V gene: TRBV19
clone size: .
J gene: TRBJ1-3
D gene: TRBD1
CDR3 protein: CATRSGTASGNTIYF
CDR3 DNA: TGTGCCACTAGGTCCGGGACAGCCTCTGGAAACACCATATATTTT

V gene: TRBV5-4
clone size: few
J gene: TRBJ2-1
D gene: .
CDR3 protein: CASTTAASSYNEQFF
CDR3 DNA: TGTGCCAGCACGACGGCGGCTAGCTCCTACAATGAGCAGTTCTTC

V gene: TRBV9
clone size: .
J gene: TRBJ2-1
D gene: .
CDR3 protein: CASSVDITPGYEQFF
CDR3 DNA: TGTGCCAGCAGCGTTGACATCACCCCTGGGTATGAGCAGTTCTTC

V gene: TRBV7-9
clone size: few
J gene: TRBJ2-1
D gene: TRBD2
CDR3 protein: CASSPSGRTYNEQFF
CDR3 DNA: TGTGCCAGCAGCCCCAGCGGGAGAACCTACAATGAGCAGTTCTTC

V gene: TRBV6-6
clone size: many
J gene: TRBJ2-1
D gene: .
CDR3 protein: CASSYSFLDGAEQFF
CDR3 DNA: TGTGCCAGCAGTTACTCTTTTCTGGATGGCGCTGAGCAGTTCTTC

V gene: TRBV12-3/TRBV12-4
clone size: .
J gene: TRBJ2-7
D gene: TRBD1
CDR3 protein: CASSFVGTGIYEQYF
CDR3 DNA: TGTGCCAGCAGTTTCGTGGGGACAGGGATCTACGAGCAGTACTTC

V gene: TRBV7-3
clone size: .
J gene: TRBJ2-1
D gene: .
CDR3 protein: CASSLTSAPNEQFF
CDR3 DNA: TGTGCCAGCAGCTTAACGTCGGCTCCAAATGAGCAGTTCTTC

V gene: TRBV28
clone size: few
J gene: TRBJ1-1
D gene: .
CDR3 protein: CASSFLGANTEAFF
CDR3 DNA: TGTGCCAGCAGTTTTCTGGGGGCGAACACTGAAGCTTTCTTT

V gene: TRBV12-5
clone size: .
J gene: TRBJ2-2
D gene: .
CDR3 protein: CASGWGKTGELFF
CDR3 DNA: TGTGCTAGTGGTTGGGGAAAGACCGGGGAGCTGTTTTTT

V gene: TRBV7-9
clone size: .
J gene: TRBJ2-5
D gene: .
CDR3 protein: CASTLTPDSQETQYF
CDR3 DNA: TGTGCCAGCACCCTGACTCCGGACAGCCAAGAGACCCAGTACTTC

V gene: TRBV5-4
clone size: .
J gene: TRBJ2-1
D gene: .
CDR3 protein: CASSLVGGKTYNEQFF
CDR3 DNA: TGTGCCAGCAGCTTGGTTGGCGGGAAGACCTACAATGAGCAGTTCTTC

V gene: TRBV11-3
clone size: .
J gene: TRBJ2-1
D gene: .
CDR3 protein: CASSQAPYNEQFF
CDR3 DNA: TGTGCCAGCAGCCAGGCACCCTACAATGAGCAGTTCTTC

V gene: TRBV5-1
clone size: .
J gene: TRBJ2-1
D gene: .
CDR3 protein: CASSLAMTYNEQFF
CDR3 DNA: TGCGCCAGCAGCTTGGCTATGACGTACAATGAGCAGTTCTTC

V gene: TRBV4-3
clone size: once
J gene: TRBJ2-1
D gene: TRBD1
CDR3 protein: CASSLRDRDNNEQFF
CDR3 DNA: TGCGCCAGCAGCCTCCGGGACAGGGATAACAATGAGCAGTTCTTC

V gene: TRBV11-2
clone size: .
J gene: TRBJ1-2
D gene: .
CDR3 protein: CASSLAGQGGLGGYTF
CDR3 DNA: TGTGCCAGCAGCTTAGCTGGGCAGGGAGGGTTGGGTGGCTACACCTTC

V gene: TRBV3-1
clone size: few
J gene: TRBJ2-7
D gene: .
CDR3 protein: CASSPLPGPYEQYF
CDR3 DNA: TGTGCCAGCAGCCCTCTTCCGGGACCCTACGAGCAGTACTTC

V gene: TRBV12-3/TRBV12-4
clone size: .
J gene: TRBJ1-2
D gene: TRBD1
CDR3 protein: CASNPGQGGYTF
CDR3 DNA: TGTGCCAGCAACCCGGGACAGGGGGGCTACACCTTC

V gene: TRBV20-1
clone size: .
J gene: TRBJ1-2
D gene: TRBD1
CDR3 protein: CSARVRGGQGDYGYTF
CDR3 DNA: TGCAGTGCTAGAGTTAGGGGAGGACAGGGGGACTATGGCTACACCTTC

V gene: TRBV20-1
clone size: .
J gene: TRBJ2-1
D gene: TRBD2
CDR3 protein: CSARDNSPQGGEQFF
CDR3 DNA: TGCAGTGCTAGAGATAATAGCCCCCAGGGAGGGGAGCAGTTCTTC

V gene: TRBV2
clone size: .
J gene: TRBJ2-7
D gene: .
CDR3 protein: CASMPPSPRTYEQYF
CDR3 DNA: TGTGCCAGCATGCCGCCTTCCCCACGGACTTACGAGCAGTACTTC

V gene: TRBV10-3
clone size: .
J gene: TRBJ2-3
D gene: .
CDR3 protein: CAISESSPDTQYF
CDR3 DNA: TGTGCCATCAGTGAGTCTAGCCCAGATACGCAGTATTTT

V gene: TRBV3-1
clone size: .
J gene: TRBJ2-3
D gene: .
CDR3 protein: CASSQEGGFTDTQYF
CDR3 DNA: TGTGCCAGCAGCCAAGAGGGGGGATTCACAGATACGCAGTATTTT

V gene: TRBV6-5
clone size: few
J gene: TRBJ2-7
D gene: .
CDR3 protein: CASSPVMRQGTDEQYF
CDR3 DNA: TGTGCCAGCAGCCCCGTTATGAGGCAGGGGACGGACGAGCAGTACTTC

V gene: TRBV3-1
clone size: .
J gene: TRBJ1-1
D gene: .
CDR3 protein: CASSQDTRGSAFF
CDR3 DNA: TGTGCCAGCAGCCAAGACACGCGGGGGTCGGCTTTCTTT

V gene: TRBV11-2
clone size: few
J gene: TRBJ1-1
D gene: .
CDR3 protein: CASSLDGRYTEAFF
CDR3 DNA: TGTGCCAGCAGCTTAGACGGGCGGTACACTGAAGCTTTCTTT

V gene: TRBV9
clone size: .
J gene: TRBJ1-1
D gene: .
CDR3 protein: CASSVDSYMNTEAFF
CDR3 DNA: TGTGCCAGCAGCGTAGATTCCTACATGAACACTGAAGCTTTCTTT

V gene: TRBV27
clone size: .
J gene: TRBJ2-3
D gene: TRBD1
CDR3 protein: CASSLEGQGPTDTQYF
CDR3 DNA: TGTGCCAGCAGTCTGGAGGGACAGGGGCCCACAGATACGCAGTATTTT

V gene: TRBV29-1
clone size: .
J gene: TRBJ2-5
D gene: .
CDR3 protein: CSVEDDSMETQYF
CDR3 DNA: TGCAGCGTTGAAGATGACAGTATGGAGACCCAGTACTTC

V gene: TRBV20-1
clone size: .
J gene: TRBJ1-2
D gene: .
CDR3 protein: CSARDTVVYGYTF
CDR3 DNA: TGCAGTGCTAGAGATACAGTAGTCTATGGCTACACCTTC

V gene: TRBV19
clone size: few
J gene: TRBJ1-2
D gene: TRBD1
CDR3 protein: CASRTKGTGQTYGYTF
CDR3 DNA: TGTGCCAGTCGAACCAAGGGGACAGGGCAAACCTATGGCTACACCTTC

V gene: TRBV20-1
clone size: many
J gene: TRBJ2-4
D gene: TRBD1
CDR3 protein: CSAPGPGQGLYF
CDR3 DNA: TGCAGTGCCCCCGGACCGGGACAGGGGTTGTACTTC

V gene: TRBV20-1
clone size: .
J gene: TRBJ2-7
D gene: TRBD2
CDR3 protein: CSASPSGSRIVYEQYF
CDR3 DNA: TGCAGTGCTAGCCCTAGCGGGAGTCGAATTGTGTACGAGCAGTACTTC

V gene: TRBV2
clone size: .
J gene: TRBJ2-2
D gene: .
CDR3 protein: CASKEENTGELFF
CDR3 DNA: TGCGCCAGCAAGGAGGAGAACACCGGGGAGCTGTTTTTT

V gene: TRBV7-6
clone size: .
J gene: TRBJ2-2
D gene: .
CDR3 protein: CASSLIPRESTGELFF
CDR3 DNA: TGTGCCAGCAGCTTAATACCCAGGGAATCCACCGGGGAGCTGTTTTTT

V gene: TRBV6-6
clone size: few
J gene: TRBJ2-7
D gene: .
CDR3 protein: CASSYGQGYEQCF
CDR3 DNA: TGTGCCAGCAGTTATGGGCAGGGGTACGAGCAGTGCTTC

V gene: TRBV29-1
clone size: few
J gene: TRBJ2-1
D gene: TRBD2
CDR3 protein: CSPVLAAHNEQFF
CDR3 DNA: TGCAGTCCCGTGCTAGCGGCCCACAATGAGCAGTTCTTC

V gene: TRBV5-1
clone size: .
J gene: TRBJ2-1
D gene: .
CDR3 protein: CASSLSGQFNEQFF
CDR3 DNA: TGCGCCAGCAGCTTGTCTGGACAGTTCAATGAGCAGTTCTTC

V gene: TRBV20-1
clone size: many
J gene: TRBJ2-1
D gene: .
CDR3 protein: CSAGRGRGTNEQFF
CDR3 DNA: TGCAGTGCTGGGCGGGGCAGGGGAACTAATGAGCAGTTCTTC

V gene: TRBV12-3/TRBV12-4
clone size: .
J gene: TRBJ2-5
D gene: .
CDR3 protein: CASSPSRGTQYF
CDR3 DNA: TGTGCCAGCAGCCCCTCCCGAGGGACCCAGTACTTC

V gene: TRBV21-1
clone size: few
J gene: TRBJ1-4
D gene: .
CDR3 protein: CASTTNPRGAGRGFLAVCEKLFF
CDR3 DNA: TGTGCCAGCACTACAAACCCCCGTGGGGCGGGGAGGGGCTTTCTCGCCGTCTGCGAAAAACTGTTTTTT